This T cell receptor (beta chain) derives from a study of patients and donors after allogeneic stem cell transplantation. V gave up 5 bases and J gave up 5 bases; unmatched junction bases: 5. CDR1 is DFQATT, CDR2 SNEGSKA, per germline (reference sequence). The CDR3 totals 12 residues. One entry per CDR3 protein, called by TCRdb with MiXCR from the RT-PCR reads. The sample holds hundreds of thousands of distinct CDR3 sequences, about a sixth seen once. This receptor was obtained from a human donor who was either an allogeneic HSCT recipient or a stem cell or donor lymphocyte infusion donor (not recorded which). It is not recorded whose cells these are; they may come from a transplant donor. Sequenced sample: blood, either unsorted or a sorted T cell fraction (not recorded which). V usage is TRBV20-1 and J usage is TRBJ2-5, with 7 bases aligning to TRBD1. The CDR3 loop is CSAEDRQETQYF. The CDR3 DNA reads TGCAGTGCTGAGGACAGGCAGGAGACCCAGTACTTC.